In its sample, the clone carrying this TCR beta chain was seen many times. This entry comes from a study of regulatory T cells in long-lasting Graves disease. In building TCR beta libraries, iRepertoire HTBI primers were used together with Arm-PCR of CDR3 regions. Each CDR3 protein is one row after TCRdb ran MiXCR on the multiplex PCR reads. The repertoire includes over 450,000 distinct CDR3 sequences, around 12% of them detected once, and around 10% sits in the top ten. Germline loops: CDR1 MNHNS, CDR2 SASEGT. V was clipped by 6 bases and J by 3 bases, with 18 bases between them. This CDR3 contains 15 residues. Time point here: newly diagnosed GD, antithyroid drugs for less than 3 months. Generation of the TCR library employed RNA extracted from PBMCs. This sample also appeared in a second study, on T cells in Graves' hyperthyroidism and ophthalmopathy.

The V and J genes are TRBV6-1 and TRBJ2-7; D remains unclear. This receptor was identified in a woman aged 25 to 45 with Graves disease. Sequenced material: peripheral blood mononuclear cells (PBMCs), taken at new diagnosis, from a patient treated with antithyroid drugs. DNA of the CDR3: TGTGCCAGCAGCCCCGCCATGGAATACCTCTACGAGCAGTACTTC. It is translated as CASSPAMEYLYEQYF.